This T cell receptor beta chain was recovered during a study of CD8 T cells in ankylosing spondylitis. Study-level findings and limits: Previously reported in reactive arthritis synovial fluid and blood were some of the motif variants. Within ankylosing spondylitis blood, a TCR beta motif made up of eight or nine highly homologous variants appeared to be characteristic.

Germline CDR1 SGHTA, CDR2 FQGNSA. V was pared by 1 base and J by 4 bases, with 13 bases between. CDR3 length: 15 residues. This clonotype has only a few counts. As yet, its antigen is unknown. Scientists made TCR beta libraries using quantitative 5'-RACE with molecular barcodes. TCRdb re-called the 5' RACE reads with MiXCR, one entry per CDR3 protein. The table shows 700,000 to 850,000 distinct CDR3 sequences, with 10% to 15% occurring only once. The specimen was blood, either unsorted or a sorted T cell fraction (not recorded which). The sequence was collected from a male donor with ankylosing spondylitis. The chain recombines TRBV7-2 with TRBJ2-5; perhaps TRBD1 as D (5 bases). The CDR3 sequence: CASSLVQAPAETQYF. The CDR3 DNA reads as TGTGCCAGCAGCTTAGTACAGGCCCCGGCAGAGACCCAGTACTTC.